These 29 T cell receptor beta chains were all obtained from the same sample, sequenced in a study of regulatory T cells in long-lasting Graves disease. The time point: newly diagnosed GD, antithyroid drugs for less than 3 months. Construction of the TCR library relied on RNA isolated from PBMCs. Relying on iRepertoire HTBI primers and Arm-PCR of CDR3 regions, the team built TCR beta libraries. MiXCR, run by TCRdb on the multiplex PCR reads, gives a single entry per CDR3 protein. This table has some 460,000 distinct CDR3 sequences, roughly 15% appearing once. This same sample was also taken into another study, of T cells in Graves' hyperthyroidism and ophthalmopathy.

The sequencing used peripheral blood mononuclear cells (PBMCs), collected at new diagnosis, from a patient treated with antithyroid drugs. The receptor source for this set is a man in his forties with Graves disease.

This chain joins TRBV3-1 and TRBJ1-4; the D is unclear. The CDR3 contains 13 residues. Trimming shortened V by 3 bases and J by 3 bases, and 5 bases separated the two germline ends. Germline V gives CDR1 LGHDT, CDR2 YNNKEL (reference sequence). The CDR3 DNA follows: TGTGCCAGCAGCCACTCCCCTAATGAAAAACTGTTTTTT. This encodes CASSHSPNEKLFF.

The chain carries TRBV3-1 and TRBJ2-4; a possible D gene is TRBD2 (6 bases). The V gene lost 6 bases and the J gene lost 1 base, with 13 bases spanning the gap. Per the germline V gene, CDR1 is LGHDT and CDR2 is YNNKEL (reference sequence). This CDR3 contains 15 residues. As DNA, the CDR3 is TGTGCCAGCAGTACTGGAGGGTACGCCAAAAACATTCAGTACTTC. This codes for CASSTGGYAKNIQYF.

The sample holds many counts of this clonotype. The genes are TRBV28 and TRBJ2-7, with 7 bases matching TRBD1. The CDR3 length is 15 residues. Looked up from germline, CDR1 is MDHEN and CDR2 is SYDVKM. J was trimmed by 1 base and V by 6 bases; bases with no gene match: 9. CDR3 in amino acids: CASSSNVQGSYEQYF. CDR3 nucleotides: TGTGCCAGCAGCTCTAACGTACAGGGGTCCTACGAGCAGTACTTC.

At least ten counts were recorded for this clonotype. V usage is TRBV6-1 and J usage is TRBJ2-5, with a possible D match to TRBD2 (7 bases). Germline CDR1 MNHNS, CDR2 SASEGT. CDR3 size: 14 residues. V shed 5 bases and J shed 6 bases, with 16 bases lying between them. CDR3 sequence (DNA): TGTGCCAGCAGTCCCTATGGGGGGGCAAAGACCCAGTACTTC. Translation: CASSPYGGAKTQYF.

This clonotype has just a few counts. The chain links TRBV11-3 to TRBJ2-7; D uncertain. With 7 bases removed from V and 1 base from J, the gap between germline ends came to 11 bases. The germline CDR1 and CDR2 sequences are SGHNT and YENEEA. CDR3 size: 13 residues. The CDR3 DNA sequence: TGTGCCAGCAACGTATATGGGTCCTACGAGCAGTACTTC. It encodes CASNVYGSYEQYF.

The rearrangement joins TRBV24-1 to TRBJ2-5; no firm D call. The ends were cut back, 4 bases at V and 2 bases at J, with 13 bases in the middle. The CDR3 runs 15 residues. Per germline, CDR1 KGHDR and CDR2 SFDVKD. CDR3: CATSDPDGKQETQYF. CDR3 DNA sequence: TGTGCCACCAGTGACCCTGACGGTAAACAAGAGACCCAGTACTTC.

This clonotype was counted ten times or more. V and J are TRBV12-3 or TRBV12-4 and TRBJ2-7, with D possibly TRBD1 on 6 matching bases. Trimming cost V 5 bases and J 1 base, with 12 bases left between them. The CDR3 is 14 amino acids. The CDR3 sequence is CASSRQVGSYEQYF. CDR3 in DNA: TGTGCCAGCAGTCGACAGGTTGGATCCTACGAGCAGTACTTC.

In this sample, this clonotype turned up a few times. The chain carries TRBV7-6 and TRBJ2-2; maybe TRBD1 (5 bases). There are 18 residues in the CDR3. Looked up from germline, CDR1 is SGHVS and CDR2 is FNYEAQ. V dropped 1 base and J dropped 3 bases, with 18 bases sitting between them. CDR3 nucleotides: TGTGCCAGCAGCTTAGTGCAGAGGACACACGTCTACACCGGGGAGCTGTTTTTT. Amino acid sequence: CASSLVQRTHVYTGELFF.

This clonotype was seen ten or more times. The chain carries TRBV7-8 and TRBJ2-3, with D hard to call. The CDR3 has 12 residues. Looked up from germline, CDR1 is SGHVS and CDR2 is FQNEAQ. The ends were cut back, 4 bases at V and 4 bases at J, with 6 bases in the middle. CDR3 coding DNA: TGTGCCAGCAGCTCCGACGCAGATACGCAGTATTTT. Its translation: CASSSDADTQYF. Full variable domain (rest looked up from reference TRBV7-8 and TRBJ2-3): GAGVSQSPRYKVAKRGQDVALRCDPISGHVSLFWYQQALGQGPEFLTYFQNEAQLDKSGLPSDRFFAERPEGSVSTLKIQRTQQEDSAVYLCASSSDADTQYFGPGTRLTVL.

This clonotype was seen many times. This chain joins TRBV12-3 or TRBV12-4 and TRBJ2-1; D remains unclear. This CDR3 comprises 13 residues. Between the trimmed V and J ends, which lost 4 bases and 4 bases, there was a span of 8 bases. The CDR3 DNA sequence: TGTGCCAGCAGTTGGGCAGGATACAATGAGCAGTTCTTC. The encoded protein is CASSWAGYNEQFF.

The V and J genes are TRBV20-1 and TRBJ2-7, with 10 bases that match TRBD1. The trim removed 6 bases at V and 4 bases at J, leaving 9 bases unmatched. Germline V CDR1 and CDR2: DFQATT, SNEGSKA (reference sequence). CDR3 length equals 14 residues. The CDR3 region has the DNA TGCAGTGCGAATCGCCGGGACAGGGGTTACGAGCAGTACTTC. This gives the protein CSANRRDRGYEQYF.

This clonotype turned up a few times. The chain employs TRBV20-1 and TRBJ2-2; D might be TRBD2 (6 bases). Germline V CDR1 and CDR2: DFQATT, SNEGSKA (reference sequence). CDR3 length equals 15 residues. V was cut by 0 bases and J by 1 base, with 9 bases left in between. The CDR3 DNA is TGCAGTGCTAGAGAAAGGCGGGGGAACACCGGGGAGCTGTTTTTT. It codes for CSARERRGNTGELFF.

This clonotype has at least ten counts. The chain uses TRBV20-1 and TRBJ2-7; 10 bases agree with TRBD2. CDR1 is DFQATT and CDR2 is SNEGSKA in the germline V gene (reference sequence). The CDR3 consists of 14 residues. V shed 4 bases, J shed 1 base, and the junction held 4 bases outside the gene matches. For the CDR3, the DNA is TGCAGTGCTACCGGGACTAGCGATTCCTACGAGCAGTACTTC. This encodes CSATGTSDSYEQYF.

This clonotype was counted a few times. This sequence joins TRBV19 and TRBJ2-3; TRBD2 matches 15 bases. Losses at the gene ends were 5 bases for V and 5 bases for J; bases not matched to a gene: 11. In germline, CDR1 is LNHDA, CDR2 SQIVND (reference sequence). The CDR3 contains 18 residues. CDR3 amino acids: CASSPLGTSGRLVDTQYF. The CDR3 DNA is TGTGCCAGTAGTCCTCTCGGGACTAGCGGGAGGTTGGTAGATACGCAGTATTTT.

J is TRBJ2-1 and V is TRBV24-1, with 11 nucleotides matching TRBD2. The CDR3 extends over 16 amino acids. The V and J ends lost 4 bases and 2 bases, in that order; junction bases with no gene match: 3. The germline V gene has CDR1 KGHDR and CDR2 SFDVKD. This CDR3 reads CATSEVAGGAYNEQFF. The CDR3 DNA follows: TGTGCCACCAGTGAAGTAGCGGGAGGGGCCTACAATGAGCAGTTCTTC.

This clonotype has a count of ten or more. V gene TRBV2 combines with J gene TRBJ2-5, with 10 nucleotides matching TRBD2. This CDR3 is built from 17 residues. The ends lost 4 bases at V and 2 bases at J; junction bases unmatched: 10. Germline CDR1 reads SNHLY; CDR2 reads FYNNEI. CDR3 nucleotide sequence: TGTGCCAGCAGTGTGGCTAGCGGGAGAGCGGGACAAGAGACCCAGTACTTC. Its protein is CASSVASGRAGQETQYF.

About this clonotype: It may be a read error: a sequence one base away is much more abundant. The chain joins TRBV18 to TRBJ2-1; 7 bases match TRBD1. J gave up 4 bases and V 3 bases, and 9 bases lay outside the gene matches. The CDR3 totals 16 residues. Germline V gene lookup returns CDR1 KGHSH and CDR2 LQKENI. Written as DNA, the CDR3 is TGTGCCAGCTCACCCGACAGGGCGAGACTATACAATGAGCAGTTCTTC. This translates into CASSPDRARLYNEQFF.

This clonotype was detected ten times or more. The genes are TRBV6-1 and TRBJ2-1; D unresolved. The length of the CDR3 is 12 residues. Germline V gene sequence: CDR1 MNHNS, CDR2 SASEGT. V lost 1 base and J lost 11, with 9 bases in between. As DNA, the CDR3 is TGTGCCAGCAGTGAAGGGTTCCAGCAGCAGTTCTTC. Translated, it gives CASSEGFQQQFF.

This clonotype was counted between two and nine times. The rearrangement uses TRBV19 and TRBJ2-1, with D hard to call. The CDR3 sequence is 13 residues long. The V end was cut by 1 base, the J end by 5 bases, with 6 bases between. Germline loops: CDR1 LNHDA, CDR2 SQIVND (reference sequence). For the CDR3, the DNA is TGTGCCAGTAGTATAGGAGCCCACAATGAGCAGTTCTTC. Protein sequence: CASSIGAHNEQFF.

This clonotype was observed many times. The V call is TRBV18, the J call TRBJ2-5; 8 bases match TRBD2. Looked up from germline, CDR1 is KGHSH and CDR2 is LQKENI. V lost 6 bases, J lost 4 bases, and 4 bases stayed unmatched. The CDR3 is 13 amino acids. CDR3 sequence reads: CASSPGLAETQYF. The DNA of the CDR3 is TGTGCCAGCTCCCCTGGACTAGCAGAGACCCAGTACTTC.

The V and J genes are TRBV29-1 and TRBJ2-5, with 8 positions matching TRBD2. Per germline, CDR1 SQVTM and CDR2 ANQGSEA. This CDR3 is built from 15 residues. Germline trimming cut 0 bases from V and 5 bases from J; bases unmatched to any gene: 8. CDR3 coding DNA: TGCAGCGTTGAAGATCGGGGGGGTTTGGGGGAGACCCAGTACTTC. Amino acids: CSVEDRGGLGETQYF.

The chain links TRBV29-1 to TRBJ2-3; 7 bases fit TRBD2. Germline CDR1 and CDR2: SQVTM and ANQGSEA. The CDR3 is 15 amino acids. J was trimmed by 1 base and V by 6 bases; bases with no gene match: 10. The CDR3 region is CSVLVAGGRTDTQYF. The CDR3 DNA follows: TGCAGCGTCCTAGTAGCGGGTGGGCGCACAGATACGCAGTATTTT.

This clonotype showed up just a few times. J is TRBJ1-6 and V is TRBV28, with TRBD1 identical over 7 bases. The J segment lost 5 bases and the V segment lost 6 bases, leaving 7 bases of the junction unmatched. The CDR3 loop spans 15 amino acids. Per germline, CDR1 MDHEN and CDR2 SYDVKM. CDR3 in amino acids: CASSRRQGNNSPLHF. CDR3 DNA: TGTGCCAGCAGCCGACGACAGGGAAATAATTCACCCCTCCACTTT.

The table lists this clonotype with many counts. CDR3: CATKDSSYNEQFF. CDR3 DNA sequence: TGTGCCACCAAGGATTCCTCCTACAATGAGCAGTTCTTC. J is TRBJ2-1 and V is TRBV2; D is ambiguous. Germline V CDR1 and CDR2: SNHLY, FYNNEI. This CDR3 spans 13 amino acids. V dropped 10 bases and J dropped 0 bases, with 10 bases sitting between them.

This clonotype occurred many times. This chain uses TRBV6-1 with TRBJ1-2; D ambiguous. This CDR3 is 13 amino acids long. V was trimmed by 6 bases and J by 7 bases, leaving 15 bases between them. Germline assignment: CDR1 MNHNS and CDR2 SASEGT. The CDR3, as DNA: TGTGCCAGCAGCCCAAACTCGATGGGTGGCTACACCTTC. Protein product: CASSPNSMGGYTF.

Regarding this clonotype: Given a much more abundant clone one base away, this may be a read error. The J gene is TRBJ1-5, the V gene TRBV15; D unclear. Germline-derived CDR1 and CDR2 are LNHNV and YYDKDF (reference sequence). The length of the CDR3 is 14 residues. The CDR3 region is CVTSSRLEGQPQHF. CDR3 coding DNA: TGTGTCACCAGCAGTCGACTCGAGGGTCAGCCCCAGCATTTT.

There are many counts of this clonotype. The chain joins TRBV6-1 to TRBJ2-7; no reliable D call. V lost 5 bases and J 2 bases, leaving 10 bases between the germline ends. Germline V gene data show CDR1 as MNHNS and CDR2 as SASEGT. CDR3 size: 13 residues. CDR3 loop: CASSRREAYEQYF. CDR3 coding DNA: TGTGCCAGCAGTAGACGCGAGGCCTACGAGCAGTACTTC.

This clonotype was detected only once. An end of the junction does not agree with germline; a read error may underlie this. The V call is TRBV7-9, the J call TRBJ2-7; a weak D match, TRBD2 (6 bases). Germline CDR1 and CDR2: SEHNR and FQNEAQ (reference sequence). This CDR3 comprises 15 residues. This CDR3 reads CASSSPLTSSYEQYF. CDR3 coding DNA: TGCGCCAGCAGCTCTCCCCTGACTAGCTCCTACGAGCAGTACTTC. Drawing the rest from reference TRBV7-9 and TRBJ2-7, the complete variable domain is DTGVSQNPRHKITKRGQNVTFRCDPISEHNRLYWYRQTLGQGPEFLTYFQNEAQLEKSRLLSDRFSAERPKGSFSTLEIQRTEQGDSAMYLCASSSPLTSSYEQYFGPGTRLTVT.

The chain joins TRBV6-2 or TRBV6-3 to TRBJ2-1; the match to TRBD1 covers 7 bases. J gave up 2 bases and V 5 bases, and 9 bases lay outside the gene matches. CDR3 length: 16 amino acids. Per germline, CDR1 MNHEY and CDR2 SVGEGT. For the CDR3, the DNA is TGTGCCAGCAGTGAGCCCGGGACAGAACCCTACAATGAGCAGTTCTTC. It codes for CASSEPGTEPYNEQFF.